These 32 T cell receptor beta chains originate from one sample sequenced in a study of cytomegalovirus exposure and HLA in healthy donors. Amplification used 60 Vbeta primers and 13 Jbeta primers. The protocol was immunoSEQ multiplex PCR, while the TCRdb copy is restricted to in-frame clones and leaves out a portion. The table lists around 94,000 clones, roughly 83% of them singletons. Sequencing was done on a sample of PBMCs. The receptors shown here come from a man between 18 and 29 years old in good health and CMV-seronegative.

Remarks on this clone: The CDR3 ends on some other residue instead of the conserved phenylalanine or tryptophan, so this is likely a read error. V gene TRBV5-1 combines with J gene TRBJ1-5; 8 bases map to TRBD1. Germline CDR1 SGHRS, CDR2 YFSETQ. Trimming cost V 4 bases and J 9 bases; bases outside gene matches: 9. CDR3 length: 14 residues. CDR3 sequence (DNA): TGCGCCAGCAGCACCGGACAGGGTGGTACGCCCCAGCATGTT. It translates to CASSTGQGGTPQHV.

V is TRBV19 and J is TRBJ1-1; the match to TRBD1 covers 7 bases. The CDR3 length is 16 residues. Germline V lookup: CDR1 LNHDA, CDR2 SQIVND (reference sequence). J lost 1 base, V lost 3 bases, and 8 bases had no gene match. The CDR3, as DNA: TGTGCCAGTAGTATTCGACAGGGCCTTTGGAACACTGAAGCTTTCTTT. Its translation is CASSIRQGLWNTEAFF.

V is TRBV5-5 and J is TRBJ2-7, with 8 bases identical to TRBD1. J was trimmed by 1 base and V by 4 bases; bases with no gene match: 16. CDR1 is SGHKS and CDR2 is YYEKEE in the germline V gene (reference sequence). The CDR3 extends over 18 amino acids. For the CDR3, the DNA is TGTGCCAGCAGCCTGGAAAGTGGACAGGGTTTTAGGTCCTACGAGCAGTACTTC. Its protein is CASSLESGQGFRSYEQYF.

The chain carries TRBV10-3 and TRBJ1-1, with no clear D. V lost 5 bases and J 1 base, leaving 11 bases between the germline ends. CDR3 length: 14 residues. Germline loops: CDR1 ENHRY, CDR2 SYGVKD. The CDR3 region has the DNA TGTGCCATCAGTCCGGCGGGCAGGAACACTGAAGCTTTCTTT. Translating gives CAISPAGRNTEAFF.

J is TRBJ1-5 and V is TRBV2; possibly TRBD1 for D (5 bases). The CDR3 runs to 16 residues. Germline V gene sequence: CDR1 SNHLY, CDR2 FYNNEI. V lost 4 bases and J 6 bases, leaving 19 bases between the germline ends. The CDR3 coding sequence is TGTGCCAGCAGTGTAGGGACTGCGGACCATGGTCAGCCCCAGCATTTT. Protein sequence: CASSVGTADHGQPQHF.

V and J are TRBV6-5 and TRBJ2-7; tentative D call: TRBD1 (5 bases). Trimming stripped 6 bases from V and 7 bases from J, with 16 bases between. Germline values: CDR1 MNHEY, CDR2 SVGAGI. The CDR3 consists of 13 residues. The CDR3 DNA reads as TGTGCCAGCAGAGACAGAGGCTTGGGGGAGCAGTACTTC. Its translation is CASRDRGLGEQYF.

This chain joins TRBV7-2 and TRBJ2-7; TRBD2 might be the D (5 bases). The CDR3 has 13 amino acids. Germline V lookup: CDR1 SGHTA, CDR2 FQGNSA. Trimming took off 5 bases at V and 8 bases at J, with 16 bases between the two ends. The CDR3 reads CASSPTRAVQQYF. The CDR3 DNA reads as TGTGCCAGCAGCCCCACTAGGGCTGTGCAGCAGTACTTC.

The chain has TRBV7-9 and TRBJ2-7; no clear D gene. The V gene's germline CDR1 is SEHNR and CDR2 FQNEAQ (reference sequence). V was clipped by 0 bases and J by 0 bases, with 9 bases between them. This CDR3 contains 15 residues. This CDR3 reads CASSLAPSASYEQYF. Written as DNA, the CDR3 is TGTGCCAGCAGCTTAGCGCCCAGCGCCTCCTACGAGCAGTACTTC.

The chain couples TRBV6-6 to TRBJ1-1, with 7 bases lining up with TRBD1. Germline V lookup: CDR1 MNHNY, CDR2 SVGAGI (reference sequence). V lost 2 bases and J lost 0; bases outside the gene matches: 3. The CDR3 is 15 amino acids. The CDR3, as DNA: TGTGCCAGCAGTTACACCGGGACAGTGAACACTGAAGCTTTCTTT. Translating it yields CASSYTGTVNTEAFF.

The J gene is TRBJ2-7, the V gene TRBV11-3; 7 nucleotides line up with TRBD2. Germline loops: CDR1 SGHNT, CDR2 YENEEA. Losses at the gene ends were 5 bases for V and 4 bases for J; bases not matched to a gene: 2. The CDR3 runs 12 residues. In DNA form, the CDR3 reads TGTGCCAGCAGCGACGGGAGGTACGAGCAGTACTTC. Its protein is CASSDGRYEQYF.

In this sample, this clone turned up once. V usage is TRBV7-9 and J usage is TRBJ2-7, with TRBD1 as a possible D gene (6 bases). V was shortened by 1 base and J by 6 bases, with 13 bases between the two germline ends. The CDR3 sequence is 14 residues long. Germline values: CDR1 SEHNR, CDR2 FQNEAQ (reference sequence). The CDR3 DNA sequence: TGTGCCAGCAGCTTAGAAGGGCAGGGGCGCGAGCAGTACTTC. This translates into CASSLEGQGREQYF. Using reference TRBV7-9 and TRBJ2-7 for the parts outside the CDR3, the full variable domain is DTGVSQNPRHKITKRGQNVTFRCDPISEHNRLYWYRQTLGQGPEFLTYFQNEAQLEKSRLLSDRFSAERPKGSFSTLEIQRTEQGDSAMYLCASSLEGQGREQYFGPGTRLTVT.

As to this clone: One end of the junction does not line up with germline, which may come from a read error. In DNA, the CDR3 is TGTGCTAGCAGCTTAAGCCGGGACAGGGTTATCTCTGGGGCCAACGTCCTGACTTTC. Translating gives CASSLSRDRVISGANVLTF. The chain recombines TRBV7-7 with TRBJ2-6; the match to TRBD1 covers 9 bases. CDR1 and CDR2 from the germline V gene are SSHAT and FNYEAQ (reference sequence). There are 19 residues in the CDR3.

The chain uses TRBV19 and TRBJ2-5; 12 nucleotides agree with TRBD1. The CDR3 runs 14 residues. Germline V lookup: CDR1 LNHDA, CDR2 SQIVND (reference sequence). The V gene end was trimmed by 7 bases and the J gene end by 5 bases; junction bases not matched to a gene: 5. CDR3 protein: CASMGQGAGETQYF. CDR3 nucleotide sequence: TGTGCCAGTATGGGACAGGGGGCCGGGGAGACCCAGTACTTC.

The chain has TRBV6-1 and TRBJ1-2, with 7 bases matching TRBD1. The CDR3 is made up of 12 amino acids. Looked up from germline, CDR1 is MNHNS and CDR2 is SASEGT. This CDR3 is CGGTAPGYGYTF. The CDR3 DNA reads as TGTGGGGGGACAGCGCCTGGTTATGGCTACACCTTC.

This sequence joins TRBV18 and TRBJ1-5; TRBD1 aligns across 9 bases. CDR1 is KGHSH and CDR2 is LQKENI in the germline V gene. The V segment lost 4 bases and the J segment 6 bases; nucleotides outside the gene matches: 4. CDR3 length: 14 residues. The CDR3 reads CASSLGQGSQPQHF. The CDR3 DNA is TGTGCCAGCTCACTGGGACAGGGAAGTCAGCCCCAGCATTTT. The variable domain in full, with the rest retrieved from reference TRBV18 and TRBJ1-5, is NAGVMQNPRHLVRRRGQEARLRCSPMKGHSHVYWYRQLPEEGLKFMVYLQKENIIDESGMPKERFSAEFPKEGPSILRIQQVVRGDSAAYFCASSLGQGSQPQHFGDGTRLSIL.

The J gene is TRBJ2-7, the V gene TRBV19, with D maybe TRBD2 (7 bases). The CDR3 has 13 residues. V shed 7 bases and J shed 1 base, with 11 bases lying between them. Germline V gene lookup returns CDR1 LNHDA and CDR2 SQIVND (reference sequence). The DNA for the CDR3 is TGTGCCAGTACGGGGGGCGTATCCTACGAGCAGTACTTC. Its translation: CASTGGVSYEQYF.

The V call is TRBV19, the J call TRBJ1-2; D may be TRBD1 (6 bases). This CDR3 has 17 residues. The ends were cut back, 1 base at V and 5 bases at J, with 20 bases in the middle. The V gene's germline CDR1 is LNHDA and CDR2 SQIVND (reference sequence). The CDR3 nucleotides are TGTGCCAGTAGTATAGGGATCTTCTTGAAGGGGGAATATGGCTACACCTTC. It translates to CASSIGIFLKGEYGYTF.

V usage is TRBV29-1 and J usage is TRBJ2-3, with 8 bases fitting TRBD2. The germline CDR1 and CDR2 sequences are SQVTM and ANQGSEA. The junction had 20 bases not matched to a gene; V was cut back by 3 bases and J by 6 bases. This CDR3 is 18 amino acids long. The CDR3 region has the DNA TGCAGCGTTGATATTCGTAGGGGACTAGGAAGGGGGAGTGATACGCAGTATTTT. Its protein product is CSVDIRRGLGRGSDTQYF.

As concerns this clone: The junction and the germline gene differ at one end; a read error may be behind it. CDR3 nucleotide sequence: TGTGTCAGCAGCTTGTGGGAACAGGGGGCTGGTGGCTACACCTTC. It specifies CVSSLWEQGAGGYTF. The genes are TRBV5-4 and TRBJ1-2; the match to TRBD1 covers 9 bases. The germline gives CDR1 SGHNT, CDR2 YYREEE (reference sequence). This CDR3 is 15 amino acids long.

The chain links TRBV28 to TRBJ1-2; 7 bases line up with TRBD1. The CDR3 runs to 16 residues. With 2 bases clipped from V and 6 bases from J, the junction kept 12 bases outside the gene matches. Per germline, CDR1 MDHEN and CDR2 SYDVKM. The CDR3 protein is CASSLDISDRVNGYTF. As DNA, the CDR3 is TGTGCCAGCAGTTTAGATATCTCAGACAGGGTAAATGGCTACACCTTC.

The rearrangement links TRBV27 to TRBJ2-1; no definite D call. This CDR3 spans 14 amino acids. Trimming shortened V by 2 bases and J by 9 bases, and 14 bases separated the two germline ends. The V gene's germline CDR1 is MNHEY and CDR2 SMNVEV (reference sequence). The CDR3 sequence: CASSLTGSGPEQFF. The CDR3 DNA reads TGTGCCAGCAGTTTAACCGGAAGTGGGCCTGAGCAGTTCTTC.

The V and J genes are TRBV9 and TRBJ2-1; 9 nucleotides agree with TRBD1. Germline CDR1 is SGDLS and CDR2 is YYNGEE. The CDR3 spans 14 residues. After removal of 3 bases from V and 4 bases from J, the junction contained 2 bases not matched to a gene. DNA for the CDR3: TGTGCCAGCAGCGGACAGGGGGGATACAATGAGCAGTTCTTC. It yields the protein CASSGQGGYNEQFF.

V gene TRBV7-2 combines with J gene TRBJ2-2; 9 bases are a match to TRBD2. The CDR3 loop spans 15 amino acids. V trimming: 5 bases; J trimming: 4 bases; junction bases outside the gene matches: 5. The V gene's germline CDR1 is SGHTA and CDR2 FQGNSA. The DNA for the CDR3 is TGTGCCAGCAGCCCTAGCGGGATCAGCACCGGGGAGCTGTTTTTT. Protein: CASSPSGISTGELFF.

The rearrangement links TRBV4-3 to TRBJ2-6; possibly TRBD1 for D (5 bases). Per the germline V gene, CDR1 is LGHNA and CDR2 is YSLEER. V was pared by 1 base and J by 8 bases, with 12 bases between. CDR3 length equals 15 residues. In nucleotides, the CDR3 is TGCGCCAGCAGCCAAGGGGAACAGGTAACCAACGTCCTGACTTTC. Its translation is CASSQGEQVTNVLTF.

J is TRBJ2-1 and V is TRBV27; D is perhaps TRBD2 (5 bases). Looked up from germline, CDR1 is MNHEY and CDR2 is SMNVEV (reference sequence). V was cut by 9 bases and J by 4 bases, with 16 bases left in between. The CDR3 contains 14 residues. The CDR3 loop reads CASGEVAQYNEQFF. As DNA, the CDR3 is TGTGCCAGTGGTGAGGTAGCGCAGTACAATGAGCAGTTCTTC.

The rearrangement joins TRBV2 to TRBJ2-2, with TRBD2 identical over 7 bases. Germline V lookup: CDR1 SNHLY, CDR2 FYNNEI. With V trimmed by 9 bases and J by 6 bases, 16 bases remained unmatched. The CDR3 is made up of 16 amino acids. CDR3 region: CASDYAPGLRSGELFF. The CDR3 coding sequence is TGTGCCAGTGACTACGCCCCGGGACTAAGGTCCGGGGAGCTGTTTTTT.

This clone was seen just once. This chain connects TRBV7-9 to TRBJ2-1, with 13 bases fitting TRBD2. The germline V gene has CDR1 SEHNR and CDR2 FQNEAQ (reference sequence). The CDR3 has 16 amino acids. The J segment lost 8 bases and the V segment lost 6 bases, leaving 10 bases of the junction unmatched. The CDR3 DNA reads TGTGCCAGCAGAGCCGGACTAGCGGGAGTTAGGGATGAGCAGTTCTTC. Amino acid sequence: CASRAGLAGVRDEQFF.

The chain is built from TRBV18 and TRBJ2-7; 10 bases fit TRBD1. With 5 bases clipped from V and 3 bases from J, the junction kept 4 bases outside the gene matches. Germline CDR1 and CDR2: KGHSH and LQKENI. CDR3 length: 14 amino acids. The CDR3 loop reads CASSSRTGGYEQYF. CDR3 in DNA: TGTGCCAGCTCATCGAGGACAGGGGGCTACGAGCAGTACTTC.

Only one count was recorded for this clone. CDR3 in DNA: TGTGCCAGCAGCTCTAACAGGGGGAACACTGAAGCTTTCTTT. The encoded protein is CASSSNRGNTEAFF. The rearrangement links TRBV2 to TRBJ1-1; 7 nucleotides align to TRBD1. Unmatched junction bases numbered 5, after V lost 6 bases and J lost 1 base. CDR3 length: 14 residues. Germline CDR1 SNHLY, CDR2 FYNNEI.

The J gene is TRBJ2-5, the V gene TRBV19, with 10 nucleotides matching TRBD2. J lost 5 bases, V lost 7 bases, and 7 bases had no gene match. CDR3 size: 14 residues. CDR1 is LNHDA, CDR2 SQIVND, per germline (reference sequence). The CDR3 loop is CASTQGLAFETQYF. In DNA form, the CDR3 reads TGTGCCAGTACCCAGGGACTAGCGTTTGAGACCCAGTACTTC. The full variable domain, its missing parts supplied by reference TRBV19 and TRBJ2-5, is DGGITQSPKYLFRKEGQNVTLSCEQNLNHDAMYWYRQDPGQGLRLIYYSQIVNDFQKGDIAEGYSVSREKKESFPLTVTSAQKNPTAFYLCASTQGLAFETQYFGPGTRLLVL.

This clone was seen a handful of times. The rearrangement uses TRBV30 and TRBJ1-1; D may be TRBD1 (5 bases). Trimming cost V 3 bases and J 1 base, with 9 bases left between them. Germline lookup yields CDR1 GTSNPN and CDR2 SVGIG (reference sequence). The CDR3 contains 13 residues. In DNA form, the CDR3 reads TGTGCCTGGAGCTTAGACAGGAACACTGAAGCTTTCTTT. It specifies CAWSLDRNTEAFF.

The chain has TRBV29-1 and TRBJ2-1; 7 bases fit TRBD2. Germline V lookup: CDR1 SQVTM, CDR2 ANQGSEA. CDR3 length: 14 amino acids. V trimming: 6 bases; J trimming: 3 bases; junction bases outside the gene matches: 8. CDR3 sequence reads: CSVDRGSIYNEQFF. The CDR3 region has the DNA TGCAGCGTCGATCGCGGGAGTATCTACAATGAGCAGTTCTTC.